These T cell receptor beta chains were read from a single sample in a study of CD8+ T cells in alopecia areata. Using immunoSEQ multiplex PCR, the repertoire was profiled, and TCRdb retains in-frame clones only, with some absent. Of hundreds of thousands of clones detected, around three fifths appear once; the ten largest clones hold 0.75% to 0.95%. This sample comprised CD4+ T cells sorted from blood, obtained between weeks 51 and 52, from a patient treated with tofacitinib. The receptors come from a human donor with alopecia areata. Each CDR3 is given with its conserved first and last residue. Each record gives: J gene, V gene, clone size, D gene, CDR3 DNA, CDR3 protein. The D gene is left open where the match is weak. Clone sizes are given selectively: once, few, many, or a class where the clone is expanded.

J gene: TRBJ1-1
V gene: TRBV30
clone size: -
D gene: -
CDR3 DNA: TGTGCCTGGAGTGTCTTTCGGAGGGCTGAAGCTTTCTTT
CDR3 protein: CAWSVFRRAEAFF

J gene: TRBJ1-1
V gene: TRBV10-3
clone size: -
D gene: -
CDR3 DNA: TGTGCCATCAGGACAGGGAACACTGAAGCTTTCTTT
CDR3 protein: CAIRTGNTEAFF

J gene: TRBJ2-7
V gene: TRBV13
clone size: few
D gene: TRBD1
CDR3 DNA: TGTGCCAGCAGCTTAGGGATCGACAGGGGGCAAACCTACGAGCAGTACTTC
CDR3 protein: CASSLGIDRGQTYEQYF

J gene: TRBJ2-1
V gene: TRBV7-8
clone size: -
D gene: TRBD2
CDR3 DNA: TGTGCCAGCAGCGGACTAGTCTACAATGAGCAGTTCTTC
CDR3 protein: CASSGLVYNEQFF

J gene: TRBJ2-6
V gene: TRBV7-2
clone size: -
D gene: -
CDR3 DNA: TGTGCCAGCACCTTTAGCCTTATCCGCTCTGGGGCCAACGTCCTGACTTTC
CDR3 protein: CASTFSLIRSGANVLTF

J gene: TRBJ1-2
V gene: TRBV6-5
clone size: -
D gene: -
CDR3 DNA: TGTGCCAGCAGAGGTGTGAGTGTGGATGGCTACACCTTC
CDR3 protein: CASRGVSVDGYTF

J gene: TRBJ2-3
V gene: TRBV29-1
clone size: few
D gene: TRBD2
CDR3 DNA: TGCAGCGGGAGGCCTAGCGGGGGCCGAAGCACAGATACGCAGTATTTT
CDR3 protein: CSGRPSGGRSTDTQYF

J gene: TRBJ2-5
V gene: TRBV7-2
clone size: -
D gene: TRBD2
CDR3 DNA: TGTGCCAGCAGCTTGGGGCTAGCGGGGGTAGAGACCCAGTACTTC
CDR3 protein: CASSLGLAGVETQYF

J gene: TRBJ2-7
V gene: TRBV19
clone size: few
D gene: -
CDR3 DNA: TGTGCCAGTAGTATAGATGGCGGGACAGACCTAGAGCAGTACTTC
CDR3 protein: CASSIDGGTDLEQYF

J gene: TRBJ1-1
V gene: TRBV10-3
clone size: few
D gene: -
CDR3 DNA: TGTGCCATCAGTGAGAGGGAAGAAGCTTTCTTT
CDR3 protein: CAISEREEAFF

J gene: TRBJ2-5
V gene: TRBV10-3
clone size: -
D gene: TRBD2
CDR3 DNA: TGTGCCATCGGGGCTAGCGGATCGGAGACCCAGTACTTC
CDR3 protein: CAIGASGSETQYF

J gene: TRBJ2-5
V gene: TRBV29-1
clone size: -
D gene: TRBD1
CDR3 DNA: TGCAGCGTGACGACAGGGGGCCAAGAGACCCAGTACTTC
CDR3 protein: CSVTTGGQETQYF

J gene: TRBJ1-1
V gene: TRBV13
clone size: -
D gene: -
CDR3 DNA: TGTGCCAGCAGCTTAGGCCGGTTTGGAGGGATGAACACTGAAGCTTTCTTT
CDR3 protein: CASSLGRFGGMNTEAFF

J gene: TRBJ2-7
V gene: TRBV25-1
clone size: -
D gene: -
CDR3 DNA: TGTGCCAGCAGTGACAGCTCCTACGAGCAGTACTTC
CDR3 protein: CASSDSSYEQYF

J gene: TRBJ2-6
V gene: TRBV7-9
clone size: once
D gene: -
CDR3 DNA: TGTGCCAGCAGCTTTGCCGGGGCCAACGTCCTGACTTTC
CDR3 protein: CASSFAGANVLTF

J gene: TRBJ2-2
V gene: TRBV2
clone size: -
D gene: -
CDR3 DNA: TGTGCCAGCAGTGTTAGCACCGGGGAGCTGTTTTTT
CDR3 protein: CASSVSTGELFF

J gene: TRBJ1-4
V gene: TRBV30
clone size: -
D gene: -
CDR3 DNA: TGTGCCTGGACTCTTGGGCTAACTAATGAAAAACTGTTTTTT
CDR3 protein: CAWTLGLTNEKLFF

J gene: TRBJ1-1
V gene: TRBV5-1
clone size: -
D gene: -
CDR3 DNA: TGCGCCAGCAGCTTGTTGGGACGCACTGAAGCTTTCTTT
CDR3 protein: CASSLLGRTEAFF

J gene: TRBJ2-3
V gene: TRBV5-1
clone size: -
D gene: -
CDR3 DNA: TGCGCCAGCAGCTTGGCAGCGGGTGCGGATACGCAGTATTTT
CDR3 protein: CASSLAAGADTQYF

J gene: TRBJ2-1
V gene: TRBV11-1
clone size: -
D gene: TRBD1
CDR3 DNA: TGTGCCAGCAGCTTAGACTACAGGGGGCGGAACAATGAGCAGTTCTTC
CDR3 protein: CASSLDYRGRNNEQFF

J gene: TRBJ1-3
V gene: TRBV6-1
clone size: few
D gene: -
CDR3 DNA: TGTGCCAGCAGTGAAGGGCCCTCTGGAAACACCATATATTTT
CDR3 protein: CASSEGPSGNTIYF

J gene: TRBJ2-1
V gene: TRBV30
clone size: once
D gene: -
CDR3 DNA: TGTGCCTGGAGTGTGGCTAGGACCTACAATGAGCAGTTCTTC
CDR3 protein: CAWSVARTYNEQFF

J gene: TRBJ2-7
V gene: TRBV7-9
clone size: few
D gene: -
CDR3 DNA: TGTGCCAGCAGCCATAAGGCAGGGACAACGAACGAGCAGTACTTC
CDR3 protein: CASSHKAGTTNEQYF

J gene: TRBJ2-2
V gene: TRBV5-1
clone size: -
D gene: -
CDR3 DNA: TGCGCCAGCAGCCAGGCTGCGAACACCGGGGAGCTGTTTTTT
CDR3 protein: CASSQAANTGELFF

J gene: TRBJ1-1
V gene: TRBV12-5
clone size: -
D gene: -
CDR3 DNA: TGTGCTAGTGGTTTCTCCCCGGCTGAAGCTTTCTTT
CDR3 protein: CASGFSPAEAFF

J gene: TRBJ2-2
V gene: TRBV30
clone size: -
D gene: -
CDR3 DNA: TGTGCCTGGAGTGTACGGTGGCCCGGGGAGCTGTTTTTT
CDR3 protein: CAWSVRWPGELFF

J gene: TRBJ2-6
V gene: TRBV30
clone size: -
D gene: -
CDR3 DNA: TGTGCCTGGAACGGACGATCTGGGGCCAACGTCCTGACTTTC
CDR3 protein: CAWNGRSGANVLTF

J gene: TRBJ1-2
V gene: TRBV9
clone size: -
D gene: -
CDR3 DNA: TGTGCCAGCAGCCCGCAACCTCAGGGAGGGAGACATGGCTACACCTTC
CDR3 protein: CASSPQPQGGRHGYTF

J gene: TRBJ2-7
V gene: TRBV7-2
clone size: -
D gene: -
CDR3 DNA: TGTGCCAGCAGCTTGACTAGCTACGAGCAGTACTTC
CDR3 protein: CASSLTSYEQYF

J gene: TRBJ2-4
V gene: TRBV5-6
clone size: -
D gene: TRBD1
CDR3 DNA: TGTGCCAGCAGCCAGACAGGGATACAAAACATTCAGTACTTC
CDR3 protein: CASSQTGIQNIQYF

J gene: TRBJ1-6
V gene: TRBV2
clone size: -
D gene: -
CDR3 DNA: TGTGCCAGCAGTCCCGACGGGGCGGCACCCCTCCACTTT
CDR3 protein: CASSPDGAAPLHF

J gene: TRBJ2-3
V gene: TRBV25-1
clone size: -
D gene: -
CDR3 DNA: TGTGCCAGCAGTGGGGCGGGAAGAACAGATACGCAGTATTTT
CDR3 protein: CASSGAGRTDTQYF

J gene: TRBJ1-2
V gene: TRBV10-3
clone size: few
D gene: -
CDR3 DNA: TGTGCCATCAGTGGGGACGGGAACGGTGGCTACACCTTC
CDR3 protein: CAISGDGNGGYTF

J gene: TRBJ1-4
V gene: TRBV29-1
clone size: -
D gene: -
CDR3 DNA: TGCAGCGCTGGGGGGGCCGCCAATGAAAAACTGTTTTTT
CDR3 protein: CSAGGAANEKLFF

J gene: TRBJ1-2
V gene: TRBV30
clone size: -
D gene: TRBD1
CDR3 DNA: TGTGCCTGGAGTCCTCTATACCCGACAGGGCCAAACTATGGCTACACCTTC
CDR3 protein: CAWSPLYPTGPNYGYTF

J gene: TRBJ1-5
V gene: TRBV9
clone size: -
D gene: -
CDR3 DNA: TGTGCCAGCAGCGTAGCTCTCGACTCGGATCAGCCCCAGCATTTT
CDR3 protein: CASSVALDSDQPQHF